Each of the 22 T cell receptor beta chains below was sequenced from the same sample in a study of OX40 agonist ivuxolimab in advanced cancers. The library was built by means of the immunoSEQ multiplex PCR assay. The immuneACCESS repertoire file appears here via TCRdb, limited to in-frame rearrangements. These files lack a portion of the clones; in checked studies, under half of the deficit traces to unresolved V genes, and the cause of the others is not known. The sample has around 76,000 clones on record, about nine tenths of them singletons. Of the sample, 2.8% falls within the top ten clones. Sequencing used CD4+ or CD8+ T cells sorted from blood, obtained in a trial of the OX40 agonist ivuxolimab. Receptors were obtained from an adult with an advanced solid tumor such as melanoma, head and neck, liver or kidney cancer.

This chain joins TRBV7-9 and TRBJ2-3; D gene uncertain. With 5 bases removed from V and 5 bases from J, the gap between germline ends came to 8 bases. The CDR3 totals 12 residues. Germline-derived CDR1 and CDR2 are SEHNR and FQNEAQ (reference sequence). As DNA, the CDR3 is TGTGCCAGCAGCGGTAGTAAAGATACGCAGTATTTT. Its protein is CASSGSKDTQYF.

This chain connects TRBV14 to TRBJ1-1; TRBD1 aligns across 9 bases. In germline, CDR1 is SGHDN, CDR2 FVKESK. The V gene end was trimmed by 2 bases and the J gene end by 4 bases; junction bases not matched to a gene: 11. The CDR3 is 17 amino acids. Written as DNA, the CDR3 is TGTGCCAGCAGCCAACCCAGACAGGGGGTTGGAAGCACTGAAGCTTTCTTT. Protein sequence: CASSQPRQGVGSTEAFF. The full variable domain, with the rest looked up from reference TRBV14 and TRBJ1-1, is EAGVTQFPSHSVIEKGQTVTLRCDPISGHDNLYWYRRVMGKEIKFLLHFVKESKQDESGMPNNRFLAERTGGTYSTLKVQPAELEDSGVYFCASSQPRQGVGSTEAFFGQGTRLTVV.

This rearrangement joins TRBV10-3 to TRBJ2-7, with D unresolved. Between the trimmed V and J ends, which lost 7 bases and 3 bases, there was a span of 13 bases. This CDR3 region has 13 residues. Germline V gives CDR1 ENHRY, CDR2 SYGVKD. The CDR3: CAITPRADYEQYF. CDR3 DNA sequence: TGTGCCATCACCCCTAGGGCAGACTACGAGCAGTACTTC.

J is TRBJ2-2 and V is TRBV2; D might be TRBD1 (6 bases). The CDR3 has 14 amino acids. Germline-derived CDR1 and CDR2 are SNHLY and FYNNEI. The V end was cut by 7 bases, the J end by 4 bases, with 13 bases between. CDR3 coding DNA: TGTGCCAGCATGGTACAGGGCGGCACCGGGGAGCTGTTTTTT. Translating it yields CASMVQGGTGELFF.

V is TRBV6-5 and J is TRBJ2-5, with 7 nucleotides matching TRBD1. This CDR3 is 14 amino acids long. The germline CDR1 and CDR2 sequences are MNHEY and SVGAGI. The V and J ends lost 6 bases and 1 base, in that order; junction bases with no gene match: 5. The CDR3 here is CASRTGYRQETQYF. DNA of the CDR3: TGTGCCAGCAGGACAGGGTATCGCCAAGAGACCCAGTACTTC.

The V and J genes are TRBV5-6 and TRBJ2-6, with 9 bases aligning to TRBD1. V shed 4 bases, J shed 2 bases, and the junction held 10 bases outside the gene matches. The germline V gene has CDR1 SGHDT and CDR2 YYEEEE. The CDR3 is made up of 18 amino acids. The CDR3 is CASSDSGTGTPGANVLTF. In DNA form, the CDR3 reads TGTGCCAGCAGCGACTCCGGGACAGGGACCCCTGGGGCCAACGTCCTGACTTTC.

This sequence joins TRBV6-6 and TRBJ2-4, with D uncertain. CDR1 and CDR2 (germline): MNHNY, SVGAGI (reference sequence). V lost 6 bases, J lost 0 bases, and 9 bases lay in between. This CDR3 is 14 amino acids long. The CDR3 region is CASSLMEAKNIQYF. The CDR3, as DNA: TGTGCCAGCAGCCTAATGGAAGCCAAAAACATTCAGTACTTC.

This sequence joins TRBV5-1 and TRBJ2-7; D possibly corresponds to TRBD2 (6 bases). Per germline, CDR1 SGHRS and CDR2 YFSETQ. The CDR3 length is 14 residues. Deletions cut 0 bases from V and 4 bases from J, with 11 bases between. The DNA of the CDR3 is TGCGCCAGCAGCTTGGGTACGGGGGAATACGAGCAGTACTTC. It encodes CASSLGTGEYEQYF.

This chain links TRBV28 with TRBJ2-7; D gene unclear. V was trimmed by 6 bases and J by 3 bases, leaving 12 bases between them. Germline V CDR1 and CDR2: MDHEN, SYDVKM. This CDR3 is built from 13 residues. CDR3 coding DNA: TGTGCCAGCAGGCCGGTGTTCAGCTACGAGCAGTACTTC. It encodes CASRPVFSYEQYF.

The V and J genes are TRBV19 and TRBJ1-1; no reliable D call. The germline gives CDR1 LNHDA, CDR2 SQIVND (reference sequence). The V end lost 4 bases, the J end lost 6 bases, and 15 bases lay between the germline ends. The CDR3 is 14 residues long. The CDR3 sequence is CASSTFRINPEAFF. CDR3 nucleotides: TGTGCCAGTAGTACGTTCCGGATAAATCCTGAAGCTTTCTTT.

The chain employs TRBV30 and TRBJ2-2; D is possibly TRBD1 (5 bases). Trimming removed 2 bases at V and 6 bases at J, with 10 bases between. The CDR3 loop spans 13 amino acids. The germline CDR1 and CDR2 sequences are GTSNPN and SVGIG (reference sequence). The CDR3 DNA follows: TGTGCCTGGAGTAGACAGTTCCCCGGGGAGCTGTTTTTT. This sequence encodes CAWSRQFPGELFF.

The chain joins TRBV29-1 to TRBJ2-2; the match to TRBD1 covers 7 bases. The CDR3 totals 13 residues. Germline lookup yields CDR1 SQVTM and CDR2 ANQGSEA. After removal of 6 bases from V and 1 base from J, the junction contained 2 bases not matched to a gene. CDR3 protein: CSVNRGNTGELFF. The CDR3 nucleotides are TGCAGCGTAAACAGGGGGAACACCGGGGAGCTGTTTTTT.

The rearrangement joins TRBV6-5 to TRBJ1-2, with 8 bases matching TRBD1. The CDR3 is 13 amino acids. Germline CDR1 reads MNHEY; CDR2 reads SVGAGI. J lost 4 bases, V lost 4 bases, and 2 bases had no gene match. The CDR3 DNA sequence: TGTGCCAGCAGTTCAGGGGGCGGCTATGGCTACACCTTC. This codes for CASSSGGGYGYTF.

This clone appeared once. The chain's CDR3 is CASSIDRNYGYTF. CDR3 in DNA: TGCGCCAGCAGTATAGACAGAAACTATGGCTACACCTTC. This chain joins TRBV5-1 and TRBJ1-2; a possible D gene is TRBD1 (5 bases). The CDR3 extends over 13 amino acids. V lost 5 bases to trimming and J lost 2 bases, with 10 bases between them. Germline V gives CDR1 SGHRS, CDR2 YFSETQ.

This clone has just a few counts. V is TRBV6-5 and J is TRBJ1-1, with no clear D. The CDR3 length is 15 residues. Trimming removed 0 bases at V and 0 bases at J, with 8 bases between. Germline V gene lookup returns CDR1 MNHEY and CDR2 SVGAGI. The CDR3 here is CASSYSSELNTEAFF. The CDR3 DNA reads as TGTGCCAGCAGTTACTCATCGGAACTGAACACTGAAGCTTTCTTT.

The chain recombines TRBV5-1 with TRBJ2-7; D is ambiguous. The CDR3 runs to 13 residues. Germline CDR1 SGHRS, CDR2 YFSETQ. Trimming left V 2 bases short and J 6 bases short, with 12 bases between. CDR3 in amino acids: CASSFGSDGEQYF. As DNA, the CDR3 is TGCGCCAGCAGCTTCGGGTCAGATGGCGAGCAGTACTTC.

The chain uses TRBV29-1 and TRBJ1-2; possible D gene TRBD1, 5 bases. In germline, CDR1 is SQVTM, CDR2 ANQGSEA. Trimming shortened V by 4 bases and J by 8 bases, and 20 bases separated the two germline ends. The CDR3 runs 14 residues. CDR3: CSVASGLDGGGYTF. The CDR3 DNA follows: TGCAGCGTTGCCTCTGGACTGGACGGGGGGGGCTACACCTTC. The complete variable domain, with remaining parts taken from reference TRBV29-1 and TRBJ1-2, reads SAVISQKPSRDICQRGTSLTIQCQVDSQVTMMFWYRQQPGQSLTLIATANQGSEATYESGFVIDKFPISRPNLTFSTLTVSNMSPEDSSIYLCSVASGLDGGGYTFGSGTRLTVV.

The chain combines TRBV5-6 with TRBJ2-5, with 14 bases identical to TRBD2. The V and J ends lost 5 bases and 1 base, in that order; junction bases with no gene match: 10. Germline V gene data show CDR1 as SGHDT and CDR2 as YYEEEE. This CDR3 has 18 amino acids. This CDR3 reads CASSRRMTSGGAQETQYF. The CDR3 nucleotides are TGTGCCAGCAGTCGTAGAATGACTAGCGGGGGGGCCCAAGAGACCCAGTACTTC. Together with reference TRBV5-6 and TRBJ2-5, the CDR3 gives the full variable domain: DAGVTQSPTHLIKTRGQQVTLRCSPKSGHDTVSWYQQALGQGPQFIFQYYEEEERQRGNFPDRFSGHQFPNYSSELNVNALLLGDSALYLCASSRRMTSGGAQETQYFGPGTRLLVL.

The chain is built from TRBV9 and TRBJ2-1; 10 bases map to TRBD2. The junction had 13 bases not matched to a gene; V was cut back by 0 bases and J by 10 bases. The germline CDR1 and CDR2 sequences are SGDLS and YYNGEE. This CDR3 has 17 amino acids. The CDR3 nucleotides read TGTGCCAGCAGCGTAGGGCTACCGGAAGCGGGGGGGCGCGAGCAGTTCTTC. It specifies CASSVGLPEAGGREQFF. The whole variable domain, filled in from reference TRBV9 and TRBJ2-1, reads DSGVTQTPKHLITATGQRVTLRCSPRSGDLSVYWYQQSLDQGLQFLIQYYNGEERAKGNILERFSAQQFPDLHSELNLSSLELGDSALYFCASSVGLPEAGGREQFFGPGTRLTVL.

The J gene is TRBJ2-5, the V gene TRBV27; 8 nucleotides match TRBD1. The germline CDR1 and CDR2 sequences are MNHEY and SMNVEV (reference sequence). This CDR3 has 17 residues. V lost 0 bases and J lost 7; bases outside the gene matches: 13. The CDR3 loop reads CASSLSFRDRSRGTQYF. The CDR3 coding sequence is TGTGCCAGCAGTTTATCGTTCCGGGACAGGTCCCGAGGGACCCAGTACTTC.

V gene TRBV4-2 combines with J gene TRBJ2-3, with D perhaps being TRBD1 or TRBD2 (5 bases each). V was clipped by 0 bases and J by 3 bases, with 16 bases between them. The CDR3 contains 17 residues. Germline V gene sequence: CDR1 LGHNA, CDR2 YNFKEQ. DNA of the CDR3: TGTGCCAGCAGCCAAGATCCACGGGGTGGGGGTACAGATACGCAGTATTTT. Its protein is CASSQDPRGGGTDTQYF.

V gene TRBV4-2 combines with J gene TRBJ1-6; a weak D match, TRBD1 (5 bases). The germline V and J ends were trimmed by 2 bases and 5 bases, with 13 bases remaining between them. The CDR3 contains 16 residues. The germline gives CDR1 LGHNA, CDR2 YNFKEQ. This chain's CDR3 is CASSQTGSTNNSPLHF. DNA of the CDR3: TGTGCCAGCAGCCAAACAGGTTCGACAAATAATTCACCCCTCCACTTT.